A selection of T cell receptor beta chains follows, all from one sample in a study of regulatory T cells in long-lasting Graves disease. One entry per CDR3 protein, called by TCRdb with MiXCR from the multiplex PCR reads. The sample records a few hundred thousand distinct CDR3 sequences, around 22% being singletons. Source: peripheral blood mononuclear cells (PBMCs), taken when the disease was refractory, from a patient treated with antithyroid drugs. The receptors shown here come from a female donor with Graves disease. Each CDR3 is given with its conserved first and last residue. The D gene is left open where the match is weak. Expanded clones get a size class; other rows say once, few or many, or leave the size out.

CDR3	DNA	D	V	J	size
CATSRETGTNQPQHF	TGTGCCACCAGCAGAGAGACTGGGACCAATCAGCCCCAGCATTTT	-	TRBV15	TRBJ1-5	many
CASSLREIGNNEQFF	TGTGCCAGCAGTTTACGGGAGATCGGAAACAATGAGCAGTTCTTC	-	TRBV27	TRBJ2-1	-
CASSYSKQAHSYEQYF	TGTGCCAGCAGTTACTCGAAACAGGCACACTCCTACGAGCAGTACTTC	-	TRBV6-5	TRBJ2-7	many
CASSLTHGTYYEQYF	TGTGCCAGTAGTTTGACCCACGGAACGTACTACGAGCAGTACTTC	-	TRBV19	TRBJ2-7	-
CASSFRQGANYGYTF	TGTGCCAGCAGTTTCCGACAGGGGGCTAACTATGGCTACACCTTC	TRBD1	TRBV2	TRBJ1-2	many
CASSLEWEETQYF	TGTGCCAGCAGCTTAGAATGGGAGGAGACCCAGTACTTC	-	TRBV11-2	TRBJ2-5	many
CASSGDRGRAEPAFF	TGTGCCAGCAGTGGGGACAGGGGGCGCGCGGAGCCCGCTTTCTTT	TRBD1	TRBV2	TRBJ1-1	many
CSARWTETQYF	TGCAGCGCTCGCTGGACGGAGACCCAGTACTTC	-	TRBV29-1	TRBJ2-5	-
CASSLAQGVSGCTF	TGTGCCAGCAGCTTAGCCCAGGGCGTCTCCGGCTGCACCTTC	-	TRBV7-8	TRBJ1-2	-
CSVEGLSDSYEQYF	TGCAGCGTTGAGGGACTTTCCGACTCCTACGAGCAGTACTTC	-	TRBV29-1	TRBJ2-7	few
CASSSRTFGTEAFF	TGTGCCAGCAGTTCAAGGACATTTGGCACTGAAGCTTTCTTT	-	TRBV28	TRBJ1-1	many
CASSRGGTGVVETQYF	TGTGCCAGCAGCCGGGGTGGGACGGGAGTTGTGGAGACCCAGTACTTC	-	TRBV3-1	TRBJ2-5	-
CSAPAYRIQETQYF	TGCAGTGCTCCGGCGTACAGAATTCAAGAGACCCAGTACTTC	-	TRBV20-1	TRBJ2-5	many
CSATGVDTEAFF	TGCAGTGCCACAGGGGTGGACACTGAAGCTTTCTTT	TRBD1	TRBV20-1	TRBJ1-1	-
CASSHRLAGYSYEQYF	TGTGCCAGCAGCCATAGACTAGCGGGGTACTCCTACGAGCAGTACTTC	TRBD2	TRBV3-1	TRBJ2-7	few
CASSLTLANEQFF	TGCGCCAGCAGCTTGACACTAGCAAATGAGCAGTTCTTC	-	TRBV5-1	TRBJ2-1	few
CASSQGGDNEKLFF	TGTGCCAGCAGCCAAGGAGGTGATAATGAAAAACTGTTTTTT	-	TRBV4-2	TRBJ1-4	-
CASSQDSTVNQPQHF	TGTGCCAGCAGCCAAGATTCGACCGTCAATCAGCCCCAGCATTTT	-	TRBV3-1	TRBJ1-5	few
CASSYLLDSNHEQYF	TGTGCCAGCAGTTACCTCCTGGACTCGAACCACGAGCAGTACTTC	-	TRBV6-5	TRBJ2-7	-
CAISESGRDNTEAFF	TGTGCCATCAGTGAGTCGGGCAGGGATAACACTGAAGCTTTCTTT	-	TRBV10-3	TRBJ1-1	-
CASSARSTDTQYF	TGTGCCAGCAGTGCGAGGTCCACAGATACGCAGTATTTT	-	TRBV2	TRBJ2-3	-
CASSPGQGPGNTIYF	TGTGCCAGCAGCCCGGGACAGGGGCCTGGAAACACCATATATTTT	TRBD1	TRBV11-3	TRBJ1-3	few
CASRTPEGLTYGYTF	TGTGCCAGCAGGACGCCCGAGGGCCTAACCTATGGCTACACCTTC	-	TRBV28	TRBJ1-2	many
CSAREGQAGNTEAFF	TGCAGTGCTAGAGAAGGACAGGCGGGGAACACTGAAGCTTTCTTT	TRBD1	TRBV20-1	TRBJ1-1	few
CASSLGGEVSEETQYF	TGTGCCAGCAGCTTGGGCGGGGAAGTCTCTGAAGAGACCCAGTACTTC	-	TRBV5-6	TRBJ2-5	few
CASSYTTGGKGGYTF	TGTGCCAGCAGTTACACGACAGGGGGCAAGGGTGGCTACACCTTC	TRBD1	TRBV6-5	TRBJ1-2	many
CAISESGNTEAFF	TGTGCCATCAGTGAGTCCGGCAATACTGAAGCTTTCTTT	-	TRBV10-3	TRBJ1-1	-
CASSRLAGAGSSTGELFF	TGTGCCAGCAGCCGACTAGCGGGAGCGGGCTCGAGCACCGGGGAGCTGTTTTTT	TRBD2	TRBV7-2	TRBJ2-2	few
CAWSGVYEQYF	TGTGCCTGGAGTGGGGTCTACGAGCAGTACTTC	-	TRBV30	TRBJ2-7	-